The 28 T cell receptor beta chains in this list originate from one sample, sequenced in a study of blood T cell repertoires in COVID-19. Using immunoSEQ multiplex PCR, the repertoire was profiled, and TCRdb retains in-frame clones only, with some absent. The profile shows more than 200,000 clones, 70% to 90% of them singletons. Sequencing was performed on peripheral blood. All receptors come from a middle-aged man with acute or convalescent COVID-19.

This chain links TRBV4-1 with TRBJ2-3; D gene ambiguous. The CDR3 is 15 amino acids. Germline lookup yields CDR1 MGHRA and CDR2 YSYEKL. V was cut by 1 base and J by 3 bases, with 11 bases left in between. The CDR3 region is CASSQGAYPTDTQYF. As DNA, the CDR3 is TGCGCCAGCAGCCAAGGAGCGTACCCTACAGATACGCAGTATTTT.

V gene TRBV27 combines with J gene TRBJ2-3, with TRBD2 matching 8 bases. V lost 5 bases and J lost 1; bases outside the gene matches: 11. The CDR3 spans 17 residues. Per germline, CDR1 MNHEY and CDR2 SMNVEV (reference sequence). The CDR3 reads CASSKQRAAGGTDTQYF. The CDR3 DNA reads as TGTGCCAGCAGTAAGCAACGGGCAGCGGGAGGCACAGATACGCAGTATTTT.

Comment on this clone: A much larger clone sits a single nucleotide away, making a read error possible. The rearrangement uses TRBV7-2 and TRBJ2-5, with D uncertain. The CDR3 length is 13 residues. The germline CDR1 and CDR2 sequences are SGHTA and FQGNSA. V gave up 3 bases and J gave up 1 base, with 6 bases separating them. CDR3 sequence: CASSFTGQETQYF. CDR3 DNA sequence: TGTGCCAGCAGCTTCACGGGCCAAGAGACCCAGTACTTC.

This sequence joins TRBV15 and TRBJ1-2, with D maybe TRBD1 (6 bases). The CDR3 is 12 amino acids. V was trimmed by 0 bases and J by 12 bases, leaving 11 bases between them. Germline V CDR1 and CDR2: LNHNV, YYDKDF (reference sequence). The CDR3 sequence is CATSRDRGADTF. The CDR3 region has the DNA TGTGCCACCAGCAGAGACCGGGGGGCCGACACCTTC.

This chain links TRBV13 with TRBJ2-5, with D unclear. This CDR3 has 13 amino acids. Deletions cut 2 bases from V and 1 base from J, with 5 bases between. Per germline, CDR1 PRHDT and CDR2 FYEKMQ (reference sequence). The CDR3 loop reads CASSLQIQETQYF. In nucleotides, the CDR3 is TGTGCCAGCAGCTTACAAATCCAAGAGACCCAGTACTTC.

The chain couples TRBV29-1 to TRBJ1-1, with 8 positions matching TRBD1. CDR1 is SQVTM, CDR2 ANQGSEA, per germline. V trimming: 4 bases; J trimming: 6 bases; junction bases outside the gene matches: 16. CDR3 length: 16 residues. CDR3 coding DNA: TGCAGCGTTGGTCGGCAGGGGGCCCCCGGCGGGGCTGAAGCTTTCTTT. This encodes CSVGRQGAPGGAEAFF. Combining the CDR3 with reference TRBV29-1 and TRBJ1-1 gives the whole variable domain SAVISQKPSRDICQRGTSLTIQCQVDSQVTMMFWYRQQPGQSLTLIATANQGSEATYESGFVIDKFPISRPNLTFSTLTVSNMSPEDSSIYLCSVGRQGAPGGAEAFFGQGTRLTVV.

Points on this clone: With a much larger clone just one base away, this may be a read error. The V and J genes are TRBV5-1 and TRBJ2-7, with a weak D call TRBD2 (6 bases). CDR1 SGHRS and CDR2 YFSETQ come from the germline V gene. V was pared by 1 base and J by 4 bases, with 9 bases between. The CDR3 runs 13 residues. CDR3 sequence (DNA): TGCGCCAGCAGCTTGTCCGGGGGATACGAGCAGTACTTC. This translates into CASSLSGGYEQYF.

As to this clone: The junction departs from the called germline gene at one end, perhaps through a read error. The rearrangement uses TRBV28 and TRBJ1-1; 8 nucleotides match TRBD1. CDR1 and CDR2 (germline): MDHEN, SYDVKM. The CDR3 is made up of 12 amino acids. CDR3 sequence (DNA): TGTGCCAGCAGGAGGGCCGACAGGGGCGGTGGCTTT. Amino acids: CASRRADRGGGF.

V and J are TRBV29-1 and TRBJ2-3; 11 bases match TRBD2. The CDR3 covers 15 residues. CDR1 and CDR2 (germline): SQVTM, ANQGSEA. The trim removed 7 bases at V and 1 base at J, leaving 7 bases unmatched. The CDR3 loop is CSGVRGLAGTDTQYF. CDR3 bases: TGCAGCGGCGTACGGGGACTAGCGGGCACAGATACGCAGTATTTT.

J is TRBJ2-7 and V is TRBV30, with TRBD1 matching 8 bases. Losses at the gene ends were 4 bases for V and 6 bases for J; bases not matched to a gene: 14. Germline CDR1 is GTSNPN and CDR2 is SVGIG (reference sequence). The CDR3 is 15 amino acids. CDR3 nucleotides: TGTGCCTGGAACCCCGGTGGCAGGGGGCCTCTCGAGCAGTACTTC. It translates to CAWNPGGRGPLEQYF. Together with reference TRBV30 and TRBJ2-7, the CDR3 gives the full variable domain: SQTIHQWPATLVQPVGSPLSLECTVEGTSNPNLYWYRQAAGRGLQLLFYSVGIGQISSEVPQNLSASRPQDRQFILSSKKLLLSDSGFYLCAWNPGGRGPLEQYFGPGTRLTVT.

The J gene is TRBJ1-1, the V gene TRBV5-1, with D tentatively TRBD1 (6 bases). Between the trimmed V and J ends, which lost 4 bases and 2 bases, there was a span of 12 bases. The CDR3 spans 14 residues. In germline, CDR1 is SGHRS, CDR2 YFSETQ. The CDR3 DNA is TGCGCCAGCAGCCAAGCAGGGGAAAACACTGAAGCTTTCTTT. It encodes CASSQAGENTEAFF.

In its sample, this clone was seen once. The CDR3 here is CASSPTAGYNSPLHF. The CDR3 DNA sequence: TGTGCCAGCTCACCAACAGCTGGCTATAATTCACCCCTCCACTTT. The V call is TRBV18, the J call TRBJ1-6; D ambiguous. Trimming took 2 bases from V and 3 from J, leaving 8 bases between them. The CDR3 contains 15 residues. Germline CDR1 KGHSH, CDR2 LQKENI.

This chain joins TRBV27 and TRBJ1-5; no clear D. Per germline, CDR1 MNHEY and CDR2 SMNVEV (reference sequence). The V gene lost 6 bases and the J gene lost 7 bases, with 13 bases spanning the gap. CDR3 length: 13 amino acids. The CDR3 nucleotides are TGTGCCAGCAGCGTCTGGATCGGGCAGCCCCAGCATTTT. This encodes CASSVWIGQPQHF.

This chain uses TRBV27 with TRBJ1-4; 11 bases match TRBD1. The CDR3 loop spans 12 amino acids. Germline CDR1 and CDR2: MNHEY and SMNVEV (reference sequence). The trim removed 6 bases at V and 13 bases at J, leaving 4 bases unmatched. The CDR3 DNA reads as TGTGCCAGCAGGGGACAGGGGGGACCACTGTTTTTT. It codes for CASRGQGGPLFF.

This chain links TRBV19 with TRBJ2-3, with TRBD1 identical over 7 bases. V was clipped by 1 base and J by 2 bases; unmatched bases: 15. The germline gives CDR1 LNHDA, CDR2 SQIVND (reference sequence). The CDR3 length is 19 residues. This chain's CDR3 is CASSIGPDRITLYTDTQYF. The CDR3 DNA follows: TGTGCCAGTAGTATAGGCCCGGACAGGATTACCCTATACACAGATACGCAGTATTTT.

This sequence joins TRBV7-8 and TRBJ2-6; no clear D gene. V gave up 5 bases and J gave up 0 bases, with 5 bases separating them. CDR3 length: 14 residues. Germline CDR1 SGHVS, CDR2 FQNEAQ. The CDR3 DNA is TGTGCCAGCAGCGCGTACTCTGGGGCCAACGTCCTGACTTTC. Its translation is CASSAYSGANVLTF.

The gene calls are TRBV5-1 and TRBJ1-2; 7 nucleotides align to TRBD1. The CDR3 is made up of 13 amino acids. V shed 0 bases, J shed 6 bases, and the junction held 2 bases outside the gene matches. Germline-derived CDR1 and CDR2 are SGHRS and YFSETQ. DNA for the CDR3: TGCGCCAGCAGCTTGGGACAGGGTGATGGCTACACCTTC. It specifies CASSLGQGDGYTF.

The chain combines TRBV6-2 or TRBV6-3 with TRBJ1-1, with D possibly matching TRBD1 (5 bases). Germline V lookup: CDR1 MNHEY, CDR2 SVGEGT. The CDR3 loop spans 14 amino acids. V was cut by 3 bases and J by 1 base, with 9 bases left in between. CDR3 nucleotide sequence: TGTGCCAGCAGTTATTCCACAGGGAACACTGAAGCTTTCTTT. This translates into CASSYSTGNTEAFF.

The rearrangement links TRBV6-2 or TRBV6-3 to TRBJ1-5; no firm D call. Germline V gene sequence: CDR1 MNHEY, CDR2 SVGEGT. The CDR3 runs 13 residues. V was pared by 6 bases and J by 6 bases, with 12 bases between. The CDR3 spells CASSDINSQPQHF. DNA for the CDR3: TGTGCCAGCAGCGACATTAATAGTCAGCCCCAGCATTTT.

The rearrangement uses TRBV5-5 and TRBJ1-2, with TRBD1 matching over 9 bases. Germline-derived CDR1 and CDR2 are SGHKS and YYEKEE (reference sequence). V dropped 3 bases and J dropped 4; count of bases not matched to a gene: 4. The CDR3 runs 14 residues. CDR3 loop: CASSSGQGLYGYTF. The CDR3 region has the DNA TGTGCCAGCAGCTCGGGACAGGGCCTCTATGGCTACACCTTC. Full variable domain (remainder filled in from reference TRBV5-5 and TRBJ1-2): DAGVTQSPTHLIKTRGQQVTLRCSPISGHKSVSWYQQVLGQGPQFIFQYYEKEERGRGNFPDRFSARQFPNYSSELNVNALLLGDSALYLCASSSGQGLYGYTFGSGTRLTVV.

This chain joins TRBV6-5 and TRBJ2-5; 9 nucleotides match TRBD1. The germline CDR1 and CDR2 sequences are MNHEY and SVGAGI. The V and J ends lost 2 bases and 4 bases, in that order; junction bases with no gene match: 5. CDR3 length equals 15 residues. The CDR3 DNA is TGTGCCAGCAGTTACGGGGACAGGGAAGGAGAGACCCAGTACTTC. It yields the protein CASSYGDREGETQYF.

This clone was seen just once. Other DNA sequences of this sample code for an identical CDR3. The rearrangement uses TRBV30 and TRBJ2-7, with 10 bases fitting TRBD1. Germline V gene lookup returns CDR1 GTSNPN and CDR2 SVGIG (reference sequence). J lost 4 bases, V lost 2 bases, and 2 bases had no gene match. The CDR3 contains 13 residues. Written as DNA, the CDR3 is TGTGCCTGGAGTTGGACAGGGGGTTACGAGCAGTACTTC. It translates to CAWSWTGGYEQYF.

This chain joins TRBV5-5 and TRBJ1-1, with D unresolved. The V gene lost 1 base and the J gene lost 7 bases, with 11 bases spanning the gap. The germline CDR1 and CDR2 sequences are SGHKS and YYEKEE (reference sequence). This CDR3 spans 13 amino acids. The CDR3 sequence is CASSLQTEGEAFF. The DNA for the CDR3 is TGTGCCAGCAGCTTGCAGACCGAGGGTGAAGCTTTCTTT. The complete variable domain, with remaining parts taken from reference TRBV5-5 and TRBJ1-1, reads DAGVTQSPTHLIKTRGQQVTLRCSPISGHKSVSWYQQVLGQGPQFIFQYYEKEERGRGNFPDRFSARQFPNYSSELNVNALLLGDSALYLCASSLQTEGEAFFGQGTRLTVV.

The chain is built from TRBV2 and TRBJ2-5; TRBD2 might be the D (6 bases). Per germline, CDR1 SNHLY and CDR2 FYNNEI. There are 13 residues in the CDR3. The V gene lost 7 bases and the J gene lost 1 base, with 10 bases spanning the gap. CDR3 residues: CASNRAGQETQYF. In nucleotides, the CDR3 is TGTGCCAGCAATCGAGCGGGCCAAGAGACCCAGTACTTC.

The chain carries TRBV27 and TRBJ2-3; a weak D match, TRBD2 (5 bases). Looked up from germline, CDR1 is MNHEY and CDR2 is SMNVEV (reference sequence). V was trimmed by 7 bases and J by 2 bases, leaving 10 bases between them. This CDR3 has 13 amino acids. CDR3 region: CASTGLNTDTQYF. Here the CDR3 DNA reads TGTGCCAGCACCGGACTCAACACAGATACGCAGTATTTT.

The chain couples TRBV3-1 (or the pseudogene TRBV3-2) to TRBJ2-1; D might be TRBD1 (6 bases). From germline, CDR1 is LGHDT and CDR2 YNNKEL (reference sequence). The CDR3 has 17 amino acids. V was trimmed by 4 bases and J by 0 bases, leaving 16 bases between them. CDR3 sequence (DNA): TGTGCCAGCAGCCGAGGACAGCTACTACGCTCCTACAATGAGCAGTTCTTC. It specifies CASSRGQLLRSYNEQFF.

This chain uses TRBV11-2 with TRBJ2-5; the D gene is possibly TRBD2 (6 bases). This CDR3 is 13 amino acids long. The germline V gene has CDR1 SGHAT and CDR2 FQNNGV. Trimming cost V 5 bases and J 2 bases, with 9 bases left between them. CDR3 loop: CASSRDSQETQYF. The DNA of the CDR3 is TGTGCCAGCAGCCGGGACTCACAAGAGACCCAGTACTTC.

For the CDR3, the DNA is TGTGCCAGCAGCCTAACACAGGGGGCGTTGGGCACAGATACGCAGTATTTT. Protein: CASSLTQGALGTDTQYF. The rearrangement joins TRBV9 to TRBJ2-3; 9 bases align to TRBD1. The CDR3 length is 17 residues. With V trimmed by 4 bases and J by 1 base, 10 bases remained unmatched. Germline loops: CDR1 SGDLS, CDR2 YYNGEE.